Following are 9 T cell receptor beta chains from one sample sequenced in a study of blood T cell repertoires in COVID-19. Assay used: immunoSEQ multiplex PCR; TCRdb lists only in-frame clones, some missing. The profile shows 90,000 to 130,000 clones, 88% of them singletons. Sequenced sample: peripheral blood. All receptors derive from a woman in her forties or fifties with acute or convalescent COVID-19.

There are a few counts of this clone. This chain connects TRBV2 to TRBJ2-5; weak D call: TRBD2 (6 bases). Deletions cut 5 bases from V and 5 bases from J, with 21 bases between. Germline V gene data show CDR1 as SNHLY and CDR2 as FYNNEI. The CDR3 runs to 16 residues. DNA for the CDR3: TGTGCCAGCAGTCTCCAAACGGGAGACTATTCGGAGACCCAGTACTTC. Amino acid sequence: CASSLQTGDYSETQYF.

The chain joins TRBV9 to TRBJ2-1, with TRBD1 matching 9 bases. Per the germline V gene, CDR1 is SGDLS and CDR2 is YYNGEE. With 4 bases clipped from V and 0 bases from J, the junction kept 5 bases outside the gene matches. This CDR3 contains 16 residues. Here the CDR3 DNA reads TGTGCCAGCAGCCGACAGGGGGGGAGCTCCTACAATGAGCAGTTCTTC. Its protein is CASSRQGGSSYNEQFF.

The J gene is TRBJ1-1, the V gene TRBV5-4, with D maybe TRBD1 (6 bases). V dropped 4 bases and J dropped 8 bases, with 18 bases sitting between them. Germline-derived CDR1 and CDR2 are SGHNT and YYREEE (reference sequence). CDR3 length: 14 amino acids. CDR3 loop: CASSGGARGLEAFF. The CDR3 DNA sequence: TGTGCCAGCAGCGGGGGGGCCAGGGGCCTCGAAGCTTTCTTT.

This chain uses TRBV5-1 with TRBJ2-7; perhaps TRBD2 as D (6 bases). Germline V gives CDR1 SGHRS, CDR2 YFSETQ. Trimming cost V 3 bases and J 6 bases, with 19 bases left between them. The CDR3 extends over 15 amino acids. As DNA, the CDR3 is TGCGCCAGCAGCTGGGGGGTCAGCAAACCCACCGAGCAGTACTTC. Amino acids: CASSWGVSKPTEQYF.

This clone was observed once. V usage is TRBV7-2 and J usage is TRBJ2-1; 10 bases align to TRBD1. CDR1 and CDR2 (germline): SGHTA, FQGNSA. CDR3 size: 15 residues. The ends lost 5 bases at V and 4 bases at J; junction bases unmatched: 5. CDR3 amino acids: CASSKGQGNYNEQFF. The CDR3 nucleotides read TGTGCCAGCAGCAAGGGACAGGGGAATTACAATGAGCAGTTCTTC.

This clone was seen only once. CDR3 region: CASRGGQGYGYTF. As DNA, the CDR3 is TGTGCCAGTAGAGGGGGACAGGGGTATGGCTACACCTTC. The chain links TRBV19 to TRBJ1-2; 10 bases are a match to TRBD1. Trimming cost V 6 bases and J 5 bases; bases outside gene matches: 3. CDR1 and CDR2 from the germline V gene are LNHDA and SQIVND (reference sequence). The CDR3 length is 13 residues.

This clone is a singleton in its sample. The CDR3 here is CASSVNPGSSSYEQYF. CDR3 DNA sequence: TGTGCCAGCAGCGTGAATCCAGGGTCTAGCTCCTACGAGCAGTACTTC. The chain has TRBV11-2 and TRBJ2-7; TRBD1 might be the D (5 bases). This CDR3 region has 16 residues. From germline, CDR1 is SGHAT and CDR2 FQNNGV. The germline V and J ends were trimmed by 5 bases and 0 bases, with 17 bases remaining between them.

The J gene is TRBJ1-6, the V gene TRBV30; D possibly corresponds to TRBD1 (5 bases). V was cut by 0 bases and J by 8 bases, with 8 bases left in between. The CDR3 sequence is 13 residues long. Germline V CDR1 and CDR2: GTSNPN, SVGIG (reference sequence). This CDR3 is CAWSVQDDSPLHF. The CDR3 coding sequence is TGTGCCTGGAGTGTACAGGATGATTCACCCCTCCACTTT.

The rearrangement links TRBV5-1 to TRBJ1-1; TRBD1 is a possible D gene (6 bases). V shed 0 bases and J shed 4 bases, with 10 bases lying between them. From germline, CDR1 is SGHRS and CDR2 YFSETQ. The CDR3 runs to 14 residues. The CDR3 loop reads CASSLVGASTEAFF. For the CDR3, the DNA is TGCGCCAGCAGCTTGGTGGGGGCGAGCACTGAAGCTTTCTTT.